This T cell receptor beta chain was found in a study of blood T cell repertoires in COVID-19. Trimming took 3 bases from V and 4 from J, leaving 15 bases between them. This CDR3 region has 15 residues. Germline assignment: CDR1 SGHAT and CDR2 FQNNGV. Using immunoSEQ multiplex PCR, the repertoire was profiled, and TCRdb retains in-frame clones only, with some absent. The sample holds 320,000 or so clones; approximately 88% are singletons and the top ten take over 4.5%. The sequence derives from a man aged 30 to 45 who had recovered from COVID-19. The rearrangement joins TRBV11-2 to TRBJ1-2; D perhaps matches TRBD1 (6 bases). The sequenced sample was PBMCs or T cells enriched from blood (not recorded which). CDR3 bases: TGTGCCAGCAGCTTTAAATTAGGGGGTACCTATGGCTACACCTTC. This encodes CASSFKLGGTYGYTF. Drawing the rest from reference TRBV11-2 and TRBJ1-2, the complete variable domain is EAGVAQSPRYKIIEKRQSVAFWCNPISGHATLYWYQQILGQGPKLLIQFQNNGVVDDSQLPKDRFSAERLKGVDSTLKIQPAKLEDSAVYLCASSFKLGGTYGYTFGSGTRLTVV.